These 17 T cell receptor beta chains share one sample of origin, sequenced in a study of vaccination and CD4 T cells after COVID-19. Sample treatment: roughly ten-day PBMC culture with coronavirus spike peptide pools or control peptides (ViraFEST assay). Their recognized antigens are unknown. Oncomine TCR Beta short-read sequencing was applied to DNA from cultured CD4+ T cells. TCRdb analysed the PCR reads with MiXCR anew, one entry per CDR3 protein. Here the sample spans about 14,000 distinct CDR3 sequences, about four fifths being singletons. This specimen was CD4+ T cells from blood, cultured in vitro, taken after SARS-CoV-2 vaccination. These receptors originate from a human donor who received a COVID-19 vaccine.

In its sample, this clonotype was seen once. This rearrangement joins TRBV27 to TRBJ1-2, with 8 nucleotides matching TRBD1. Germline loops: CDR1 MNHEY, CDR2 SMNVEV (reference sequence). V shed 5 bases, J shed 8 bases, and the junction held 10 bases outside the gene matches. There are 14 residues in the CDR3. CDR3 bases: TGTGCCAGCAGTCCCGGACAGGGTTGGGGGGGCTACACCTTC. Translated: CASSPGQGWGGYTF.

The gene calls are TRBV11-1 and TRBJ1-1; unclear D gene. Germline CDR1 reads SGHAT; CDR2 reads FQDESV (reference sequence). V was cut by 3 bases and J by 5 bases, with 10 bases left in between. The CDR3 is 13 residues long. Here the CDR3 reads CASSFYGETEAFF. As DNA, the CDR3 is TGTGCCAGCAGCTTTTACGGCGAGACTGAAGCTTTCTTT.

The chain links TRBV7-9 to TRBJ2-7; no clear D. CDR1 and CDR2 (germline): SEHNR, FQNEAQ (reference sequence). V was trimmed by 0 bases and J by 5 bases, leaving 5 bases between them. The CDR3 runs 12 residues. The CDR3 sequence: CASSLAFNEQYF. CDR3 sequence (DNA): TGTGCCAGCAGCTTAGCGTTTAACGAGCAGTACTTC.

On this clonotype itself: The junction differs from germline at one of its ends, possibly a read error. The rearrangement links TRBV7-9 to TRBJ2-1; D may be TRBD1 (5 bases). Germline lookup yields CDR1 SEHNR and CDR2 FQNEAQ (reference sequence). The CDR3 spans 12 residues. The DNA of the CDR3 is TGCGCCAGCAGCCCCGACAGCAATGAGCAGTTCTTC. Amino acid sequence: CASSPDSNEQFF.

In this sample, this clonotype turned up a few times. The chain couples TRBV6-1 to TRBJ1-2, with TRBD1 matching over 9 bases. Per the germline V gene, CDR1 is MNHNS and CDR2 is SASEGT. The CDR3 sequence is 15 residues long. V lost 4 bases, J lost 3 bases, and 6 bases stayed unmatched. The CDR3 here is CASSGGTGFYYGYTF. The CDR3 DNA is TGTGCCAGCAGTGGTGGGACAGGGTTTTACTATGGCTACACCTTC.

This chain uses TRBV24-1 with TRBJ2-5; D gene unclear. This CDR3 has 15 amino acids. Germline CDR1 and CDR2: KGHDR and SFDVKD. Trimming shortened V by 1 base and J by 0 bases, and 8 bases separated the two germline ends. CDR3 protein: CATSDFTTYQETQYF. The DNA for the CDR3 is TGTGCCACCAGTGATTTCACAACGTACCAAGAGACCCAGTACTTC.

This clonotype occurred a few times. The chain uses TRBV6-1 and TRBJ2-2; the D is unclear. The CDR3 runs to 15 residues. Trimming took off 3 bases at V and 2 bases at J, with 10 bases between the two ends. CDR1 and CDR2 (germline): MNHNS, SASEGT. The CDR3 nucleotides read TGTGCCAGCAGTGAGCGACGGCCAAACACCGGGGAGCTGTTTTTT. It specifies CASSERRPNTGELFF.

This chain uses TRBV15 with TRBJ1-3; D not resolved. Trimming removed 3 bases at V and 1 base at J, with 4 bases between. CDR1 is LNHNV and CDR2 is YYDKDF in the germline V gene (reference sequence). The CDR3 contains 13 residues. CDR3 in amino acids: CATSRYSGNTIYF. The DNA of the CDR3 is TGTGCCACCAGCAGGTATTCTGGAAACACCATATATTTT.

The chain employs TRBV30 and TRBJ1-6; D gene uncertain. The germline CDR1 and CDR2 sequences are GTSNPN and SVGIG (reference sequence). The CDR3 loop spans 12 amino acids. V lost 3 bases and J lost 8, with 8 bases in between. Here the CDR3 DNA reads TGTGCCTGGAGCCAAAGGGATTCACCCCTCCACTTT. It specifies CAWSQRDSPLHF.

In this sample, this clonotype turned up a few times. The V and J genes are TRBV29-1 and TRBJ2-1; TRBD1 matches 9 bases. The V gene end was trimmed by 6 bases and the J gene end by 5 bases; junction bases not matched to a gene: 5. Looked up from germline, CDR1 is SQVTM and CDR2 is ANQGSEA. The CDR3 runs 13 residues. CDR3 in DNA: TGCAGCGTGGGGGGGACAGGGAACAATGAGCAGTTCTTC. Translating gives CSVGGTGNNEQFF.

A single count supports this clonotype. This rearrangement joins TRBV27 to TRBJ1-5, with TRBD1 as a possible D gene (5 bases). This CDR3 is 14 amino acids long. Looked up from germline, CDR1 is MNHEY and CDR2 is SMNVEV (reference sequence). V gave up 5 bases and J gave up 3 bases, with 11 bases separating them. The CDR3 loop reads CASSGTTINQPQHF. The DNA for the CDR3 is TGTGCCAGCAGTGGGACGACTATCAATCAGCCCCAGCATTTT.

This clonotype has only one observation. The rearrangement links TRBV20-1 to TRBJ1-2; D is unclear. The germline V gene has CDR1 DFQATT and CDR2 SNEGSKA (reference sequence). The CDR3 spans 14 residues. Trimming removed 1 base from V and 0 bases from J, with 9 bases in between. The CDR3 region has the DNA TGCAGTGCTAGAGGGTTATCTTCTAACTATGGCTACACCTTC. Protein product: CSARGLSSNYGYTF.

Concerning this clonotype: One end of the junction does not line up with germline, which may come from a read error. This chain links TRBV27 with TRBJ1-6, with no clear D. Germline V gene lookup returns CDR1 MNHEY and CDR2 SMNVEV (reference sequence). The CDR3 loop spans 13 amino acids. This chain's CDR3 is CAISESTDSPLHF. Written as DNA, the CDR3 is TGTGCCATCAGTGAGTCGACTGATTCACCCCTCCACTTT.

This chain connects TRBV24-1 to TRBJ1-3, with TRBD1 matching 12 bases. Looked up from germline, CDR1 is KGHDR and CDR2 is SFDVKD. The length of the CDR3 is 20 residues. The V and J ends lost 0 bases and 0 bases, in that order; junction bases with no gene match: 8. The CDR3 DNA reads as TGTGCCACCAGTGATTTGTATGGGACAGGGGGCACCTACTCTGGAAACACCATATATTTT. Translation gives CATSDLYGTGGTYSGNTIYF.

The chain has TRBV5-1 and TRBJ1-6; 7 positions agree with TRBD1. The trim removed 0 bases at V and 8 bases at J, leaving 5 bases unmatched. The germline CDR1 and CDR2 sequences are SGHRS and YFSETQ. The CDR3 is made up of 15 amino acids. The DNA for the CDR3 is TGCGCCAGCAGCTTGGTCGTCAGGGGGGATTCACCCCTCCACTTT. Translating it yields CASSLVVRGDSPLHF.

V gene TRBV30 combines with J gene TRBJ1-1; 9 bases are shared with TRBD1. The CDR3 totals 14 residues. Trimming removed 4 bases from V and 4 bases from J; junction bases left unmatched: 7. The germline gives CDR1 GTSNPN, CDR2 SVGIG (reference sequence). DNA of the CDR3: TGTGCCTGGACCCTTTTGACAGGGGGCACTGAAGCTTTCTTT. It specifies CAWTLLTGGTEAFF.

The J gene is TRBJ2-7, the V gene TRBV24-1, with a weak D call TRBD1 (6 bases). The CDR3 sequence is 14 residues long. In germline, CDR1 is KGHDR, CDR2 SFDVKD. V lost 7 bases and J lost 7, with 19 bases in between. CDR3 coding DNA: TGTGCCACCAGCGGAGCCGACAGGTCAGGAGAGCAGTACTTC. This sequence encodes CATSGADRSGEQYF.